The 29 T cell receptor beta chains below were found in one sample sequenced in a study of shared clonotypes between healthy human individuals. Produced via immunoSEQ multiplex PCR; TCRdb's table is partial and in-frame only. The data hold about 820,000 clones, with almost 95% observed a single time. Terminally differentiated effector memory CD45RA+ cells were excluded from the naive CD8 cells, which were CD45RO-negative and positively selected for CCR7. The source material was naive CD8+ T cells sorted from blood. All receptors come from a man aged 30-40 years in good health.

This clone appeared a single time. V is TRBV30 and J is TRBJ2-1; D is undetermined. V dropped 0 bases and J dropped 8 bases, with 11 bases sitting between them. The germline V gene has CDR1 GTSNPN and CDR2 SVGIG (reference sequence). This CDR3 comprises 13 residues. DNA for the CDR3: TGTGCCTGGAGTGTAGTTAGCTCCTATGAGCAGTTCTTC. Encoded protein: CAWSVVSSYEQFF.

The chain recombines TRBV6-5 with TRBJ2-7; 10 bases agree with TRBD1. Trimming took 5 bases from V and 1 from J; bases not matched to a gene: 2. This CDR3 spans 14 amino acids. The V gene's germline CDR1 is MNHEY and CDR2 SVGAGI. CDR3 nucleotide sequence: TGTGCCAGCAGTCCGGGACAGGGGTCCTACGAGCAGTACTTC. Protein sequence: CASSPGQGSYEQYF.

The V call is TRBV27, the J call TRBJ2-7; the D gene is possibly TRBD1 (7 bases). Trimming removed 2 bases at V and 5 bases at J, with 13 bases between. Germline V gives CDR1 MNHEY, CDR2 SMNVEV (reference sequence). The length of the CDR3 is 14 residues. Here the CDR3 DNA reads TGTGCCAGCAGTTTACTTCAGGGGGAGGACGAGCAGTACTTC. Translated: CASSLLQGEDEQYF.

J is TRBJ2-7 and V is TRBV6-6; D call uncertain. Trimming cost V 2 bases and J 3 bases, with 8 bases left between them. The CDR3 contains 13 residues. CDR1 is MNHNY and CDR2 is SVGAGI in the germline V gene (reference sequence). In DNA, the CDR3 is TGTGCCAGCAGTTACAGCAATAGCTACGAGCAGTACTTC. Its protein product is CASSYSNSYEQYF.

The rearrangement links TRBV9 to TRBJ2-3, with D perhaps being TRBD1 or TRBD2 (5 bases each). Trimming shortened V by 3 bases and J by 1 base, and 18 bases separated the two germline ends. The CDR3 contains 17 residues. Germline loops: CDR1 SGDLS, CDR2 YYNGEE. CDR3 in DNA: TGTGCCAGCAGCGCCGACGGGGCTCCGGATGGCACAGATACGCAGTATTTT. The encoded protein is CASSADGAPDGTDTQYF.

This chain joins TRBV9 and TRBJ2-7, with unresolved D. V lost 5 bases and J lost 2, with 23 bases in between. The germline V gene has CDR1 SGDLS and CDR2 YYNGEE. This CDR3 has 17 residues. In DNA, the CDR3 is TGTGCCAGCAGTGGACGTAGTCAACATAAACCCCCCTACGAGCAGTACTTC. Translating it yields CASSGRSQHKPPYEQYF.

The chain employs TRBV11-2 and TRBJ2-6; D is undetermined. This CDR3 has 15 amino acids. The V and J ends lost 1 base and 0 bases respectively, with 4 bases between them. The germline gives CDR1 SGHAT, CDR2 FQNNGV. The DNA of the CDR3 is TGTGCCAGCAGCTTAGTTTTCTCTGGGGCCAACGTCCTGACTTTC. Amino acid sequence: CASSLVFSGANVLTF.

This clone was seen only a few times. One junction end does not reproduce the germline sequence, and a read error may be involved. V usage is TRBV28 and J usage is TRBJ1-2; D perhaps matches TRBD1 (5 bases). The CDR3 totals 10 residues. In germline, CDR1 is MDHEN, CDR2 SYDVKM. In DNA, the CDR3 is TGTGCCAGCAGTATTCCCGGGACCGACTTC. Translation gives CASSIPGTDF.

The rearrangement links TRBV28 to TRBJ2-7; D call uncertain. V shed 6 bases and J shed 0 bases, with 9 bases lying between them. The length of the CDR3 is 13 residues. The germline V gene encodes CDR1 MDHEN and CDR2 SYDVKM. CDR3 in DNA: TGTGCCAGCAGACCCCGGAGCTCCTACGAGCAGTACTTC. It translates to CASRPRSSYEQYF.

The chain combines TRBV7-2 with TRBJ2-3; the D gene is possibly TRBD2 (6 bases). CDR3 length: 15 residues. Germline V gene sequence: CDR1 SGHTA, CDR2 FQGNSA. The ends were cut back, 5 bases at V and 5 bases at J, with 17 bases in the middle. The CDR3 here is CASSPKPGVGDTQYF. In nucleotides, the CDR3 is TGTGCCAGCAGCCCTAAACCGGGAGTGGGAGATACGCAGTATTTT. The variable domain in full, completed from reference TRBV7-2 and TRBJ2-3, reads GAGVSQSPSNKVTEKGKDVELRCDPISGHTALYWYRQSLGQGLEFLIYFQGNSAPDKSGLPSDRFSAERTGGSVSTLTIQRTQQEDSAVYLCASSPKPGVGDTQYFGPGTRLTVL.

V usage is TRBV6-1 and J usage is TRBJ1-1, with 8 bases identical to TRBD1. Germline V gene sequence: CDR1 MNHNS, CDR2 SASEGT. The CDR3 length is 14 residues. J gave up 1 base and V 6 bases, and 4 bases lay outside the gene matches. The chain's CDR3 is CASRAGGANTEAFF. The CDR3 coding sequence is TGTGCCAGCAGGGCAGGGGGCGCGAACACTGAAGCTTTCTTT.

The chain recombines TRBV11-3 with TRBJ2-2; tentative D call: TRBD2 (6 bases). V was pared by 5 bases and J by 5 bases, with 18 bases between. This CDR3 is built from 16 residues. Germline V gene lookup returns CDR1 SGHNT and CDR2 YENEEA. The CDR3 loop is CASSVRAAGRTGELFF. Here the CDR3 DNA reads TGTGCCAGCAGCGTGAGGGCAGCGGGTCGAACCGGGGAGCTGTTTTTT.

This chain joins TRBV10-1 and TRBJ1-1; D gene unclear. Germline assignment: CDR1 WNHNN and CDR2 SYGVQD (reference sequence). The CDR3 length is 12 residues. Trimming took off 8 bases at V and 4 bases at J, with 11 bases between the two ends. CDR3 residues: CASSPGSTEAFF. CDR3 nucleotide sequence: TGCGCCAGCTCCCCAGGCAGCACTGAAGCTTTCTTT.

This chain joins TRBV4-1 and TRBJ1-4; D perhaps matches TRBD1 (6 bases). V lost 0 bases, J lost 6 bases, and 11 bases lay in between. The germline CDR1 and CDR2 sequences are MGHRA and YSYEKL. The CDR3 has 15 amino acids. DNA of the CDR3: TGCGCCAGCAGCCAAGAGGGAGGGGGGGATGAAAAACTGTTTTTT. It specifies CASSQEGGGDEKLFF.

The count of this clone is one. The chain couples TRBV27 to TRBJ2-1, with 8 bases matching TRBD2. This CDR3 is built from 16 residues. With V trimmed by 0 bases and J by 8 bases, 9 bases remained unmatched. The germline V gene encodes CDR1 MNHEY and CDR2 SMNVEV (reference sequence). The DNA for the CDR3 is TGTGCCAGCAGTTTATCGACGGGACTAGAGGTCTATGAGCAGTTCTTC. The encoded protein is CASSLSTGLEVYEQFF.

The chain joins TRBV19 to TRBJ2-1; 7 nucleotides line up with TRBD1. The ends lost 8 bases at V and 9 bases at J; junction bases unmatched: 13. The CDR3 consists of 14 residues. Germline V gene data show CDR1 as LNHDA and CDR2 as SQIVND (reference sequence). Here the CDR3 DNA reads TGTGCCAGTTCAACCCGGGACAGTAGAGCTGAGCAGTTCTTC. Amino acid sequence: CASSTRDSRAEQFF.

The CDR3 is CASSLGFGTRPYEQYF. Written as DNA, the CDR3 is TGTGCCAGCAGCTTAGGGTTTGGGACTAGGCCCTACGAGCAGTACTTC. The chain is built from TRBV11-2 and TRBJ2-7; 8 bases agree with TRBD2. Germline CDR1 and CDR2: SGHAT and FQNNGV. The V segment lost 1 base and the J segment 2 bases; nucleotides outside the gene matches: 7. The CDR3 sequence is 16 residues long.

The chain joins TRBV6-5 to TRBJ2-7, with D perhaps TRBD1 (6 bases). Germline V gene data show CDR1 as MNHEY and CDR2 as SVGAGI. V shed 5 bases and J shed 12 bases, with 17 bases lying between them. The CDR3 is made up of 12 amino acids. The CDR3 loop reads CASSETGWLTYF. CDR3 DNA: TGTGCCAGCAGTGAGACAGGATGGCTCACGTACTTC.

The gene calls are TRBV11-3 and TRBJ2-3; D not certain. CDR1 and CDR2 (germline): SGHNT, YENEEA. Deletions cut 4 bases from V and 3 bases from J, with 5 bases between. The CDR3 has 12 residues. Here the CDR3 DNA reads TGTGCCAGCAGCTCAAATACAGATACGCAGTATTTT. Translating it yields CASSSNTDTQYF.

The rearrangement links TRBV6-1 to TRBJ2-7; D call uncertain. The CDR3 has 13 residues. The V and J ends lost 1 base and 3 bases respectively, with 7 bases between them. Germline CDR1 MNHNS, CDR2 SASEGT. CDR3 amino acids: CASSEGFSYEQYF. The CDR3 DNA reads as TGTGCCAGCAGTGAAGGGTTCAGCTACGAGCAGTACTTC.

DNA of the CDR3: TGTGCCAGCAGCTTCCCAAGGGGGGCCCAAGAGCAGTTCTTC. Translating it yields CASSFPRGAQEQFF. The gene calls are TRBV11-2 and TRBJ2-1; D may correspond to TRBD1 or TRBD2 (6 bases each). The ends were cut back, 3 bases at V and 10 bases at J, with 16 bases in the middle. The CDR3 covers 14 residues. Germline CDR1 and CDR2: SGHAT and FQNNGV.

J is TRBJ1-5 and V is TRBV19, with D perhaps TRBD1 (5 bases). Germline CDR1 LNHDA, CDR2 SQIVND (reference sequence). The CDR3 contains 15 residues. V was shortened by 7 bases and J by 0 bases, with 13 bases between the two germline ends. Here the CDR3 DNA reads TGTGCCAGTATCCACGGGGCATTTAGCAATCAGCCCCAGCATTTT. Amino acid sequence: CASIHGAFSNQPQHF.

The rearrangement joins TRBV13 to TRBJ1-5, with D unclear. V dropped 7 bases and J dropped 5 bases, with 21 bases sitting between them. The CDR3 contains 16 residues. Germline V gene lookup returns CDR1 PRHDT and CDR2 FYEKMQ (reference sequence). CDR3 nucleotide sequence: TGTGCCAGCAACACCGGACCCCCGGGCTCCGATCAGCCCCAGCATTTT. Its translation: CASNTGPPGSDQPQHF. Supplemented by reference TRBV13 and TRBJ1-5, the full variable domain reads AAGVIQSPRHLIKEKRETATLKCYPIPRHDTVYWYQQGPGQDPQFLISFYEKMQSDKGSIPDRFSAQQFSDYHSELNMSSLELGDSALYFCASNTGPPGSDQPQHFGDGTRLSIL.

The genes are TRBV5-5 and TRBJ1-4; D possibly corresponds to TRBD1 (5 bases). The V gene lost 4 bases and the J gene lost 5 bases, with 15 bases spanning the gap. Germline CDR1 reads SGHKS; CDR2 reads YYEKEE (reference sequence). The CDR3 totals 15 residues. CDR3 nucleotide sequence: TGTGCCAGCAGCATGCGGGACGGGAAGAATGAAAAACTGTTTTTT. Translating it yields CASSMRDGKNEKLFF.

The CDR3 bases are TGCAGCGTTTTTACAGGGTACACCTACGAGCAGTACTTC. Translation: CSVFTGYTYEQYF. The rearrangement uses TRBV29-1 and TRBJ2-7; maybe TRBD1 (6 bases). Per the germline V gene, CDR1 is SQVTM and CDR2 is ANQGSEA. The CDR3 sequence is 13 residues long. V lost 5 bases and J 2 bases, leaving 13 bases between the germline ends.

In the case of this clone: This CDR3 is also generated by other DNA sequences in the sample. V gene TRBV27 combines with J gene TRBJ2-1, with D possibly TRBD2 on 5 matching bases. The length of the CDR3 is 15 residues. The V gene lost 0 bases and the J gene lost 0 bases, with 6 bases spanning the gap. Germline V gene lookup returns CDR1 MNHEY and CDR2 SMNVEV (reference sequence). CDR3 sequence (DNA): TGTGCCAGCAGTTTATCCGGGAACTCCTACAATGAGCAGTTCTTC. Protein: CASSLSGNSYNEQFF.

CDR3 bases: TGTGCCAGCAGCGTGAGACCCAGGGCAAGGCACACTGAAGCTTTCTTT. Its protein is CASSVRPRARHTEAFF. The V gene is TRBV11-2, the J gene TRBJ1-1; perhaps TRBD1 as D (5 bases). This CDR3 is built from 16 residues. Between the trimmed V and J ends, which lost 5 bases and 3 bases, there was a span of 19 bases. Looked up from germline, CDR1 is SGHAT and CDR2 is FQNNGV.

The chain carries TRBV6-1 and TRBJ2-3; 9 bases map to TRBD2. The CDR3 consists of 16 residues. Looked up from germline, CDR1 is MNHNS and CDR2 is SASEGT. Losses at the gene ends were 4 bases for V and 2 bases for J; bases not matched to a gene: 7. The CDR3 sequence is CASSALSGGLTDTQYF. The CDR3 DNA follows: TGTGCCAGCAGTGCCCTGAGCGGGGGGCTCACAGATACGCAGTATTTT.

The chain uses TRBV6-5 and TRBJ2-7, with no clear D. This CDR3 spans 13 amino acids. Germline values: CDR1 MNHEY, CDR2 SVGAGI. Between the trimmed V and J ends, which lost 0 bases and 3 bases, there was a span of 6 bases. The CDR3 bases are TGTGCCAGCAGTTACTCGAAAAGCTACGAGCAGTACTTC. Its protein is CASSYSKSYEQYF.